This passage covers 3 T cell receptor beta chains from one sample sequenced in a study of neurological immune-mediated disorders. TCRdb passed the 5' RACE reads through MiXCR, listing each CDR3 protein once. The table shows 45,000 or so distinct CDR3 sequences, with 20% to 25% occurring only once. Described time point: technical triplicate 3. The sample was PBMCs. These receptors all come from a man in his sixties with HTLV-1-associated myelopathy (HAM/TSP).

This clonotype was counted at least ten times. Written as DNA, the CDR3 is TGTGCCAGTAGTATGGGGCGTACTCAGCCCCAGCATTTT. Translating it yields CASSMGRTQPQHF. This sequence joins TRBV19 and TRBJ1-5, with D perhaps TRBD1 (5 bases). CDR1 is LNHDA, CDR2 SQIVND, per germline (reference sequence). V shed 3 bases and J shed 6 bases, with 9 bases lying between them. The length of the CDR3 is 13 residues.

The chain employs TRBV10-2 and TRBJ1-2; tentative D call: TRBD1 (5 bases). CDR1 WSHSY and CDR2 SAAADI come from the germline V gene. V lost 6 bases and J lost 8, with 10 bases in between. This CDR3 contains 11 residues. The CDR3 DNA follows: TGCGCCAGCAGCGGGGGAAACGGCTACACCTTC. This translates into CASSGGNGYTF.

The table lists this clonotype with many counts. This rearrangement joins TRBV12-3 or TRBV12-4 to TRBJ2-1; TRBD2 aligns across 8 bases. J gave up 9 bases and V 5 bases, and 12 bases lay outside the gene matches. The CDR3 runs 15 residues. CDR3 coding DNA: TGTGCCAGCAGTCCGGGACTAGTTGAGGTGGGTGAGCAGTTCTTC. It yields the protein CASSPGLVEVGEQFF.